A single sample gave rise to the 9 T cell receptor beta chains below, sequenced in a study of monozygotic twins with cystic fibrosis. The protocol was immunoSEQ multiplex PCR, while the TCRdb copy is restricted to in-frame clones and leaves out a portion. The data show 13,000 or so clones, approximately 92% seen once. Sequencing input: blood. Source of these receptors: a boy younger than 18 with cystic fibrosis.

The chain couples TRBV4-1 to TRBJ2-7; 9 bases agree with TRBD2. Germline trimming cut 0 bases from V and 3 bases from J; bases unmatched to any gene: 6. CDR3 size: 16 residues. Germline values: CDR1 MGHRA, CDR2 YSYEKL. The CDR3 DNA is TGCGCCAGCAGCCAAGATCGAACTAGCGGGCTCTACGAGCAGTACTTC. Encoded protein: CASSQDRTSGLYEQYF.

CDR3 loop: CASSNTLGTSTPGLHRGQYF. DNA for the CDR3: TGTGCCAGCAGCAATACCCTAGGGACTTCTACGCCGGGGCTGCACCGGGGGCAGTACTTC. The chain recombines TRBV21-1 with TRBJ2-7; TRBD2 is the table's D call and was not checked against the DNA. TRBV21-1 counts as a pseudogene. The CDR3 contains 20 residues.

The chain employs TRBV6-6 and TRBJ1-2; 7 nucleotides match TRBD1. Germline V lookup: CDR1 MNHNY, CDR2 SVGAGI (reference sequence). The V segment lost 8 bases and the J segment 7 bases; nucleotides outside the gene matches: 13. The CDR3 runs 14 residues. The CDR3 sequence: CASLKGEGAFGYTF. The CDR3 bases are TGTGCCAGCCTTAAGGGGGAGGGGGCCTTTGGCTACACCTTC.

The rearrangement joins TRBV18 to TRBJ1-2; TRBD1 matches 8 bases. V lost 3 bases, J lost 8 bases, and 8 bases stayed unmatched. The CDR3 has 14 residues. In germline, CDR1 is KGHSH, CDR2 LQKENI. This chain's CDR3 is CASSPFRGQGGYTF. The CDR3 bases are TGTGCCAGCTCACCTTTCAGGGGGCAGGGAGGCTACACCTTC. The entire variable domain, with the rest obtained from reference TRBV18 and TRBJ1-2, is as follows: NAGVMQNPRHLVRRRGQEARLRCSPMKGHSHVYWYRQLPEEGLKFMVYLQKENIIDESGMPKERFSAEFPKEGPSILRIQQVVRGDSAAYFCASSPFRGQGGYTFGSGTRLTVV.

The chain joins TRBV19 to TRBJ1-1, with D possibly matching TRBD1 (6 bases). V shed 2 bases and J shed 0 bases, with 10 bases lying between them. The CDR3 covers 15 residues. Germline CDR1 reads LNHDA; CDR2 reads SQIVND (reference sequence). CDR3 coding DNA: TGTGCCAGTAGTATAAGAGGACAGATGAACACTGAAGCTTTCTTT. Translating it yields CASSIRGQMNTEAFF.

This clone was observed a few times. This chain joins TRBV5-1 and TRBJ1-1, with D perhaps TRBD1 (5 bases). Germline lookup yields CDR1 SGHRS and CDR2 YFSETQ. The CDR3 length is 12 residues. Trimming cost V 0 bases and J 5 bases, with 5 bases left between them. The CDR3 is CASSLGQTEAFF. CDR3 coding DNA: TGCGCCAGCAGCTTGGGACAGACTGAAGCTTTCTTT.

The chain combines TRBV2 with TRBJ1-5, with a weak D call TRBD1 (5 bases). V was trimmed by 2 bases and J by 4 bases, leaving 9 bases between them. The CDR3 runs to 14 residues. Germline loops: CDR1 SNHLY, CDR2 FYNNEI. In DNA form, the CDR3 reads TGTGCCAGCAGTGAAAGGCCAGGGAATCAGCCCCAGCATTTT. Residues: CASSERPGNQPQHF.

The V and J genes are TRBV18 and TRBJ1-4; D not resolved. The CDR3 runs to 17 residues. CDR1 and CDR2 from the germline V gene are KGHSH and LQKENI. V shed 4 bases and J shed 3 bases, with 18 bases lying between them. CDR3 coding DNA: TGTGCCAGCTCACGGTCGACTTCAAGGAGGGCTAATGAAAAACTGTTTTTT. This codes for CASSRSTSRRANEKLFF.

This chain links TRBV7-6 with TRBJ2-2; 7 nucleotides match TRBD1. J lost 0 bases, V lost 3 bases, and 10 bases had no gene match. Germline CDR1 SGHVS, CDR2 FNYEAQ. The CDR3 has 18 residues. CDR3 nucleotides: TGTGCCAGCAGCTTCCGAACAGGGGTTGGAGCGAACACCGGGGAGCTGTTTTTT. It codes for CASSFRTGVGANTGELFF.